One TCR beta chain is described in this entry. Measured with immunoSEQ multiplex PCR; TCRdb has only the in-frame clones, and not every one. The repertoire has some 110,000 clones, approximately 90% of them found once; the top ten carry just over 3.5%. This entry comes from a study of T cell responses to AZD1222 COVID-19 vaccine. Per the germline V gene, CDR1 is MNHNS and CDR2 is SASEGT. The CDR3 covers 14 residues. The trim removed 2 bases at V and 4 bases at J, leaving 3 bases unmatched. V gene TRBV6-1 combines with J gene TRBJ1-2, with 8 bases identical to TRBD1. The sequence was collected from an adult who received the AZD1222 COVID-19 vaccine. The material was peripheral blood, obtained 28 days after the second AZD1222 dose. The CDR3 loop reads CASSERTGPYGYTF. DNA for the CDR3: TGTGCCAGCAGTGAAAGGACAGGGCCCTATGGCTACACCTTC.